The clone carrying this T cell receptor beta chain was seen just once. This entry belongs to a study of blood T cell repertoires in COVID-19. Data came from immunoSEQ multiplex PCR; TCRdb stores just in-frame clones and leaves some out. The sample carries around 190,000 clones, around 87% recorded once. This CDR3 region has 14 residues. Germline V gene data show CDR1 as MDHEN and CDR2 as SYDVKM. The V and J ends lost 2 bases and 3 bases respectively, with 10 bases between them. Sequenced material: PBMCs or T cells enriched from blood (not recorded which). The chain has TRBV28 and TRBJ1-2, with no clear D. The sequence was collected from a woman in her forties in a cohort exposed to, infected with or recovered from COVID-19 (not recorded which). CDR3 sequence (DNA): TGTGCCAGCAGTTTACCCCCGTCAGACTATGGCTACACCTTC. Its translation is CASSLPPSDYGYTF.